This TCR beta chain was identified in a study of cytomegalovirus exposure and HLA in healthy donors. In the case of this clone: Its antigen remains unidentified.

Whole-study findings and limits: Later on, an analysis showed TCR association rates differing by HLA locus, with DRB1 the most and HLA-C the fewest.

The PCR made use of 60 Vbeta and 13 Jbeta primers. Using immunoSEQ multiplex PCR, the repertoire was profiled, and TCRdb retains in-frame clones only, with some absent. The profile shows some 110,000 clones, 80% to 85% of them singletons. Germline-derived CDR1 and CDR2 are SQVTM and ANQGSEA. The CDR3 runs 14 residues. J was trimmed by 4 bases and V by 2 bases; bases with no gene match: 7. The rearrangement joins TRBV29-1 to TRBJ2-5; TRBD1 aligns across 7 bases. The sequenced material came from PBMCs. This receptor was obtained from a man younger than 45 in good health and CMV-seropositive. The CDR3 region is CSVEQQGTAETQYF. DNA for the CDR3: TGCAGCGTTGAACAACAGGGGACAGCAGAGACCCAGTACTTC. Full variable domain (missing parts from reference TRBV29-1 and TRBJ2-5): SAVISQKPSRDICQRGTSLTIQCQVDSQVTMMFWYRQQPGQSLTLIATANQGSEATYESGFVIDKFPISRPNLTFSTLTVSNMSPEDSSIYLCSVEQQGTAETQYFGPGTRLLVL.